This TCR beta chain is drawn from a study of blood T cell repertoires in COVID-19. The wider study: COVID-19 samples, acute and convalescent, were from the United States, Italy and Spain. PBMCs, B-cell-depleted T cells, or T cells were the source of the cDNA or gDNA that made up the material.

Per the authors' pipeline: Reference gene primer amplification in the assay estimated nucleated cell counts. Sequenced by immunoSEQ multiplex PCR; TCRdb stores in-frame clones only, minus some. V and J calls and clone size are as listed in that table; D and trimming were resolved from the DNA. The repertoire has about 240,000 clones, approximately 80% of them found once; the top ten carry roughly 9.6%. The trim removed 4 bases at V and 5 bases at J, leaving 6 bases unmatched. Germline assignment: CDR1 SGHRS and CDR2 YFSETQ. The CDR3 contains 14 residues. This rearrangement joins TRBV5-1 to TRBJ2-1; the match to TRBD2 covers 7 bases. Source material: peripheral blood. The receptor was derived from a woman at least 80 years old with acute or convalescent COVID-19. The CDR3 protein is CASSGQGGNNEQFF. CDR3 nucleotide sequence: TGCGCCAGCAGCGGGCAGGGAGGGAACAATGAGCAGTTCTTC.